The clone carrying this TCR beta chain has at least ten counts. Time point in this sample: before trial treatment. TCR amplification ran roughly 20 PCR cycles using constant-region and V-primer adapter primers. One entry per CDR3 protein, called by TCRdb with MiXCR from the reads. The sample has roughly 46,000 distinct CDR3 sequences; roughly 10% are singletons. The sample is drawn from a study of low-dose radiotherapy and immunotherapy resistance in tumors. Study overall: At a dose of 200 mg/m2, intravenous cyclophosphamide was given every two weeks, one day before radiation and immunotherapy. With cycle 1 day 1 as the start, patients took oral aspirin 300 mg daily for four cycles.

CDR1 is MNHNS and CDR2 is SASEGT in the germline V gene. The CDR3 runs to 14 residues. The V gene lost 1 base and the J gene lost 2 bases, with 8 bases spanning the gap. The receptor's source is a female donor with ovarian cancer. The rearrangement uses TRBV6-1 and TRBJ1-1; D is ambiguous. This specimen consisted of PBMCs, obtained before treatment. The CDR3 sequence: CASSEVRGNTEAFF. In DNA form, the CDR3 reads TGTGCCAGCAGTGAAGTTCGGGGAAACACTGAAGCTTTCTTT.